This T cell receptor (beta chain) was retrieved from a study of CD8+CD57+ T cells in acquired aplastic anemia. Study at large: Mean yield of DNA from sorted CD4+ and CD8+ cells was roughly 3.1 ug. Study-level findings and limits: About 29 shared CD8+ CDR3s appeared highly expressed within patients' immunodominant clones.

The table lists this clonotype with a few counts. Its antigen remains unknown. CDR1 and CDR2 from the germline V gene are KGHDR and SFDVKD. The CDR3 totals 13 residues. Trimming cost V 5 bases and J 7 bases, with 10 bases left between them. Genomic DNA, the template, was used for profiling of the TCR beta VDJ and CDR3. MiXCR, run by TCRdb on the reads, gives a single entry per CDR3 protein. Of about 98,000 distinct CDR3 sequences in the sample, about 66% were seen once. In patients chosen for sequencing, flow cytometry had shown CD8+CD57+ cell expansion. Every patient was diagnosed with severe acquired aplastic anemia. When blood sampling took place, the patients had received no therapy.

The source is a human donor with aplastic anemia. The chain carries TRBV24-1 and TRBJ1-4; D is unclear. Material: sorted CD4+, CD8+, or CD8+CD57+ T cells (not recorded which) from PBMCs. In DNA form, the CDR3 reads TGTGCCACCAGTGGGGGTGAGGGTGAAAAACTGTTTTTT. Translation gives CATSGGEGEKLFF.